This is a list of T cell receptor beta chains from one sample in a study of blood T cells in healthy people across ages. One entry per CDR3 protein results from TCRdb running MiXCR on the 5' RACE reads. The sample contains around 750,000 distinct CDR3 sequences, 50% to 65% of which appear only once. Source material: blood. The receptors stem from a man aged 80 or over in good health. Both conserved end residues are part of each CDR3. The D gene is left open where the match is weak. Only part of the rows carry a size: once, few, many, or a class if the clone is expanded.

d_gene: NA; j_gene: TRBJ2-3; v_gene: TRBV5-5; abundance: NA; CDR3nt: TGTGCCAGCAGCTTGGATGGCCCGGGAGATACGCAGTATTTT; CDR3aa: CASSLDGPGDTQYF
d_gene: TRBD2; j_gene: TRBJ2-5; v_gene: TRBV4-1; abundance: NA; CDR3nt: TGCGCCAGCCAGAAGAGCGGGAGAGGCGAGACCCAGTACTTC; CDR3aa: CASQKSGRGETQYF
d_gene: TRBD1; j_gene: TRBJ2-7; v_gene: TRBV2; abundance: NA; CDR3nt: TGTGCCAGAAGACAGGGGCCCTACGAGCAGTACTTC; CDR3aa: CARRQGPYEQYF
d_gene: TRBD1; j_gene: TRBJ1-5; v_gene: TRBV4-2; abundance: few; CDR3nt: TGTGCCAGCAGCCAACGACCGGGACAGGCTGGTCAGCCCCAGCATTTT; CDR3aa: CASSQRPGQAGQPQHF
d_gene: TRBD2; j_gene: TRBJ2-6; v_gene: TRBV4-1; abundance: few; CDR3nt: TGCGCCAGCAGCCAAGAGTCCGGGGGGTCTGGGGCCAACGTCCTGACTTTC; CDR3aa: CASSQESGGSGANVLTF
d_gene: TRBD2; j_gene: TRBJ2-1; v_gene: TRBV6-5; abundance: once; CDR3nt: TGTGCCAGCAGTTACTCGACTAGCGGGTCCCCTTATGAGCAGTTCTTC; CDR3aa: CASSYSTSGSPYEQFF
d_gene: NA; j_gene: TRBJ2-5; v_gene: TRBV10-3; abundance: NA; CDR3nt: TGTGCCATCAACTCGCCGGGAGCTACAGAGACCCAGTACTTC; CDR3aa: CAINSPGATETQYF
d_gene: TRBD2; j_gene: TRBJ2-7; v_gene: TRBV29-1; abundance: few; CDR3nt: TGCAGCGTTAAGACCCCGGGACTAGCCGGCGAGCAGTACTTC; CDR3aa: CSVKTPGLAGEQYF
d_gene: TRBD2; j_gene: TRBJ2-7; v_gene: TRBV5-1; abundance: NA; CDR3nt: TGCGCCAGCAGTAGTAGCGGGACCGAGCAGTACTTC; CDR3aa: CASSSSGTEQYF
d_gene: TRBD1; j_gene: TRBJ2-7; v_gene: TRBV3-1; abundance: NA; CDR3nt: TGTGCCAGCAGCCACAGCAGGGGGATTAGCTCCTACGAGCAGTACTTC; CDR3aa: CASSHSRGISSYEQYF
d_gene: TRBD1; j_gene: TRBJ2-3; v_gene: TRBV4-1; abundance: NA; CDR3nt: TGCGCCAGCAGCCCTAAACCGGGACAGGCGTATTACAGAGACGCGTATTTT; CDR3aa: CASSPKPGQAYYRDAYF
d_gene: TRBD1; j_gene: TRBJ2-3; v_gene: TRBV7-3; abundance: few; CDR3nt: TGTGCCAGCAGCTTCGGGACAGGGGATACGCAGTATTTT; CDR3aa: CASSFGTGDTQYF
d_gene: NA; j_gene: TRBJ2-4; v_gene: TRBV19; abundance: NA; CDR3nt: TGTGCCAGTAGTCCCCGGACAAACATTCAGTACTTC; CDR3aa: CASSPRTNIQYF
d_gene: TRBD1; j_gene: TRBJ2-3; v_gene: TRBV4-1; abundance: NA; CDR3nt: TGCGCCAGCAGCCAACCCCGGGACAGTCCCAGATACGCGTATTTT; CDR3aa: CASSQPRDSPRYAYF
d_gene: TRBD2; j_gene: TRBJ2-1; v_gene: TRBV4-2; abundance: NA; CDR3nt: TGTGCCAGCAGCCAGCGGACTAGCGGGAATGAGCAGTTCTTC; CDR3aa: CASSQRTSGNEQFF
d_gene: NA; j_gene: TRBJ2-7; v_gene: TRBV6-5; abundance: NA; CDR3nt: TGTGCCAGCAGAGGGGTAGCGGTGGCCTACGAGCAGTACTTC; CDR3aa: CASRGVAVAYEQYF
d_gene: NA; j_gene: TRBJ2-1; v_gene: TRBV29-1; abundance: few; CDR3nt: TGCAGCGCTGACTTTTACAATGAGCAGTTCTTC; CDR3aa: CSADFYNEQFF
d_gene: NA; j_gene: TRBJ2-5; v_gene: TRBV7-6; abundance: NA; CDR3nt: TGTGCCAGCAGATCCTGGGACGGTGAAGAGACCCAGTACTTC; CDR3aa: CASRSWDGEETQYF
d_gene: TRBD1; j_gene: TRBJ1-6; v_gene: TRBV4-2; abundance: NA; CDR3nt: TGTGCCAGCAGCCAAGCGACCGGGGCGGGACAGATAGCACCCCTCCACTTT; CDR3aa: CASSQATGAGQIAPLHF
d_gene: TRBD2; j_gene: TRBJ2-3; v_gene: TRBV12-3/TRBV12-4; abundance: NA; CDR3nt: TGTGCCAGCAGTTTACAGACTAGCGGGAGGGCCAGATACGCGTATTTT; CDR3aa: CASSLQTSGRARYAYF
d_gene: NA; j_gene: TRBJ2-7; v_gene: TRBV4-1; abundance: NA; CDR3nt: TGCGCCAGCAGCCAAGGGGGAGCCTCCTACGAGCAGTACTTC; CDR3aa: CASSQGGASYEQYF
d_gene: NA; j_gene: TRBJ1-2; v_gene: TRBV5-1; abundance: few; CDR3nt: TGCGCCAGCAGCTTTGGTTGGTCATCTAACTATGGCTACACCTTC; CDR3aa: CASSFGWSSNYGYTF
d_gene: NA; j_gene: TRBJ1-2; v_gene: TRBV6-6; abundance: NA; CDR3nt: TGTGCCAGCAGTATGGACTCCCACGATGGCTACACCTTC; CDR3aa: CASSMDSHDGYTF
d_gene: NA; j_gene: TRBJ2-6; v_gene: TRBV29-1; abundance: NA; CDR3nt: TGCAGCGTTAATACTTTACAAGGGGCCAACGTCCTGACTTTC; CDR3aa: CSVNTLQGANVLTF
d_gene: TRBD2; j_gene: TRBJ2-7; v_gene: TRBV3-1; abundance: few; CDR3nt: TGTGCCAGCAGCCAGCTAGCGGGAGGGAACGAGCAGTACTTC; CDR3aa: CASSQLAGGNEQYF
d_gene: TRBD1; j_gene: TRBJ2-1; v_gene: TRBV7-6; abundance: NA; CDR3nt: TGTGCCAGCAGCTCCATACGAGGGGGCGGAAAGCAGTTCTTC; CDR3aa: CASSSIRGGGKQFF
d_gene: NA; j_gene: TRBJ1-1; v_gene: TRBV3-1; abundance: once; CDR3nt: TGTGCCAGCAGCCAGGGGTGGGGGGGGACTGAAGCTTTCTTT; CDR3aa: CASSQGWGGTEAFF
d_gene: NA; j_gene: TRBJ2-1; v_gene: TRBV7-2; abundance: NA; CDR3nt: TGTGCCAGCAGCCACCATCGCGGGGAGCAGTTCTTC; CDR3aa: CASSHHRGEQFF
d_gene: NA; j_gene: TRBJ2-4; v_gene: TRBV20-1; abundance: many; CDR3nt: TGCAGTGCTAGAGATTCGGCAGCCAAAAACATTCAGTACTTC; CDR3aa: CSARDSAAKNIQYF
d_gene: NA; j_gene: TRBJ2-7; v_gene: TRBV27; abundance: few; CDR3nt: TGTGCCAGCAGTCTGACTAGTTACAATGAGCAGTACTTC; CDR3aa: CASSLTSYNEQYF
d_gene: NA; j_gene: TRBJ1-1; v_gene: TRBV21-1; abundance: NA; CDR3nt: TGTGCCAGCATCGGAAGGGGGGACAGCCTCACTGAAGCTTTCTTT; CDR3aa: CASIGRGDSLTEAFF
d_gene: TRBD1; j_gene: TRBJ2-5; v_gene: TRBV5-1; abundance: NA; CDR3nt: TGCGCCAGCACGACAGGGGGCAAAGAGACCCAGTACTTC; CDR3aa: CASTTGGKETQYF
d_gene: TRBD2; j_gene: TRBJ2-7; v_gene: TRBV5-1; abundance: NA; CDR3nt: TGCGCCAGCAGCCCCTCAAGACTAGCGGGTGTCGGCTACGAGCAGTACTTC; CDR3aa: CASSPSRLAGVGYEQYF
d_gene: TRBD1; j_gene: TRBJ2-6; v_gene: TRBV4-1; abundance: NA; CDR3nt: TGCGCCAGCAGCCAAAACGCGCAGGGGGCGCCTGGGGCCAACGTCCTGACTTTC; CDR3aa: CASSQNAQGAPGANVLTF
d_gene: NA; j_gene: TRBJ2-7; v_gene: TRBV9; abundance: NA; CDR3nt: TGTGCCAGCAGCGTATGGGATAACTCCTACGAGCAGTACTTC; CDR3aa: CASSVWDNSYEQYF
d_gene: NA; j_gene: TRBJ2-7; v_gene: TRBV6-5; abundance: NA; CDR3nt: TGTGCCAGCATGGGGCCGGCTACGGGCGAGCAGTACTTC; CDR3aa: CASMGPATGEQYF
d_gene: TRBD2; j_gene: TRBJ2-5; v_gene: TRBV20-1; abundance: NA; CDR3nt: TGCAGTGCTCCCCCCGGGACTAGCGAAGTAGAGACCCAGTACTTC; CDR3aa: CSAPPGTSEVETQYF
d_gene: NA; j_gene: TRBJ2-3; v_gene: TRBV24-1; abundance: few; CDR3nt: TGTGCCACCAGTGATCGGGGGCAGGACAGATACGCGTATTTT; CDR3aa: CATSDRGQDRYAYF
d_gene: NA; j_gene: TRBJ2-3; v_gene: TRBV11-2; abundance: NA; CDR3nt: TGTGCCAGCAGCCTCCGTGGCCCTGGGAGGGACAGATACGCGTATTTT; CDR3aa: CASSLRGPGRDRYAYF
d_gene: TRBD2; j_gene: TRBJ2-3; v_gene: TRBV13; abundance: NA; CDR3nt: TGTGCCAGCAGCTTAGAGGCGAGCGGGAGTGTGGACAGAGACGCGTATTTT; CDR3aa: CASSLEASGSVDRDAYF
d_gene: NA; j_gene: TRBJ2-7; v_gene: TRBV3-1; abundance: NA; CDR3nt: TGTGCCAGCAGCCATGCGGGGGCGCCTTCCTACAATGAGCAGTACTTC; CDR3aa: CASSHAGAPSYNEQYF